This T cell receptor beta chain was recorded in a study of cytomegalovirus exposure and HLA in healthy donors. Concerning this clone itself: Its target is unknown.

Regarding donors, all were healthy bone marrow donors. Per germline, CDR1 PRHDT and CDR2 FYEKMQ (reference sequence). This CDR3 is 15 amino acids long. The germline V and J ends were trimmed by 5 bases and 6 bases, with 18 bases remaining between them. General observations from the study: It was reported in a later analysis that an Asian-associated ancestry cluster showed fewer N-insertions than the roughly 660-donor mean. Highest at DRB1 and lowest at HLA-C, TCR association rates differed among HLA loci in a later analysis. Rare sequences made up most TCRs, while some public TCRs were found in many donors.

Vbeta (60) and Jbeta (13) primers were used in the PCR. Here immunoSEQ multiplex PCR was the method, and the copy in TCRdb shows in-frame clones only, minus some. The table records about 180,000 clones, about 73% of them present only once. Sequences were obtained from PBMCs. This TCR derives from a woman aged 45-65 years in good health and CMV-seropositive. The chain carries TRBV13 and TRBJ2-3; D is possibly TRBD1 (5 bases). The DNA of the CDR3 is TGTGCCAGCAGCCCCCAGGACAAAGCCCCCGATACGCAGTATTTT. It specifies CASSPQDKAPDTQYF.